The clone carrying this TCR beta chain was seen just once. The data belong to a study of blood T cell repertoires in COVID-19. The CDR3 length is 15 residues. The table came from immunoSEQ multiplex PCR; TCRdb's copy has only in-frame clones and leaves some out. This sample has around 100,000 clones, with approximately 87% found just once. This chain joins TRBV21-1 and TRBJ2-7; TRBD2 reflects the table's D call only, with no check against the DNA. TRBV21-1 is designated a pseudogene. This sequence originates from a human donor in a cohort sampled during active COVID-19. Sequencing input: peripheral blood. As DNA, the CDR3 is TGTGCCAGCAGCGCTAGCGGGCGGGGCAACTACGAGCAGTACTTC. Translated: CASSASGRGNYEQYF.